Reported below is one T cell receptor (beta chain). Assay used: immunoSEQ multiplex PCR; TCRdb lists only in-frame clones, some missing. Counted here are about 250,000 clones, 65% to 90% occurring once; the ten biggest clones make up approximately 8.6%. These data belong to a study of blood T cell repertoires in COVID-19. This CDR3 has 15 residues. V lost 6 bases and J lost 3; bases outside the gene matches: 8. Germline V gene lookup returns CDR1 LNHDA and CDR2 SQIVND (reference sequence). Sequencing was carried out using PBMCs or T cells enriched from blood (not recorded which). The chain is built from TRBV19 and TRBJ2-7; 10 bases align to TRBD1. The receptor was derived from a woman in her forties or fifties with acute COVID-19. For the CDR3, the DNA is TGTGCCAGTAGCCCCCAGGGACAGGGGAACTACGAGCAGTACTTC. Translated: CASSPQGQGNYEQYF.